This T cell receptor beta chain was retrieved from a study of T cell repertoires in aging, cancer and after chemotherapy. On the study more broadly: Six age groups, ranging from 30 or younger to 70 or older, included the donors.

Overall study findings and caveats: Untreated cancer patients had significantly lower blood TCR diversity than age-matched healthy donors.

V lost 4 bases to trimming and J lost 7 bases, with 20 bases between them. The V gene's germline CDR1 is SGHDT and CDR2 YYEEEE. CDR3 length: 16 amino acids. On this clonotype: The target antigen is unknown.

Multiplex touch-down PCR with TRB-A/B primers amplified rearranged V-D-J TRB sequences. TCRdb fed the multiplex PCR reads into MiXCR, producing one record per CDR3 protein. The data show over 8,000 distinct CDR3 sequences, 35% to 45% seen once. TCR beta rearrangements were amplified from peripheral blood genomic DNA. Sequencing was performed on blood. The rearrangement joins TRBV5-6 to TRBJ2-2, with a tentative D call TRBD2 (5 bases). The sequence derives from a human donor with a solid tumor. The DNA for the CDR3 is TGTGCCAGCAGCCTTCCGTTGGGGTATAGCGTCGGGGAGCTGTTTTTT. Its translation is CASSLPLGYSVGELFF.